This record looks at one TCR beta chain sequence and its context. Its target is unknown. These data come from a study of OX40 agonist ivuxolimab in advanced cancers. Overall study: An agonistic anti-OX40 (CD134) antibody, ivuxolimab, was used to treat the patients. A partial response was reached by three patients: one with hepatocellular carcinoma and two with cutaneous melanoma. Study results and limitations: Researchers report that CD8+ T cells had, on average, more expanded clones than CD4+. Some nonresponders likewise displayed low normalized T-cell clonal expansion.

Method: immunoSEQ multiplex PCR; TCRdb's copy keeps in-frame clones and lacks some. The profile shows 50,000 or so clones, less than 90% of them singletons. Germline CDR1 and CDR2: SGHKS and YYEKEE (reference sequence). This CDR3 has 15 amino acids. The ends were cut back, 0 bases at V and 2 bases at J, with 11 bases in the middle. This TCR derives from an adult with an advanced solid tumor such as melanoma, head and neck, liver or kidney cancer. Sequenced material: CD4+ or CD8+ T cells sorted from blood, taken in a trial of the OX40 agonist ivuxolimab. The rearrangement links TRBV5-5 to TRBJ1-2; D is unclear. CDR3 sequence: CASSLARGTNYGYTF. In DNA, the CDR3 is TGTGCCAGCAGCTTGGCGCGGGGAACGAACTATGGCTACACCTTC.